This is a list of T cell receptor beta chains from one sample in a study of beta chain features in type 1 diabetes. Assay used: immunoSEQ multiplex PCR; TCRdb lists only in-frame clones, some missing. This table has about 700,000 clones, roughly 13% appearing once. Material for sequencing was naive CD4+ T cells from blood. All receptors derive from a young man with type 1 diabetes. The CDR3 runs from the conserved cysteine through the conserved F or W. Fields, in order: CDR3 DNA, CDR3 protein, D gene, J gene, V gene, clone size. A D gene is named only where the DNA matches it firmly. Where a row states a size, it is once, few, many or the class of an expanded clone; other rows omit it.

cdr3_nt: TGTGCCAGCAGCTTACCGACAGAGCATTCACCCCTCCACTTT
cdr3_aa: CASSLPTEHSPLHF
d_call: -
j_call: TRBJ1-6
v_call: TRBV7-2
clone_size: -

cdr3_nt: TGTGCCAGCAGCCAGGGGCCGGGCACAGATACGCAGTATTTT
cdr3_aa: CASSQGPGTDTQYF
d_call: -
j_call: TRBJ2-3
v_call: TRBV7-3
clone_size: few

cdr3_nt: TGTGCCACCAGCAGAGATCCGACCGAAGAGACCCAGTACTTC
cdr3_aa: CATSRDPTEETQYF
d_call: -
j_call: TRBJ2-5
v_call: TRBV15
clone_size: few

cdr3_nt: TGTGCCAGCACAGAAAACAATGAGCAGTTCTTC
cdr3_aa: CASTENNEQFF
d_call: -
j_call: TRBJ2-1
v_call: TRBV6-1
clone_size: few

cdr3_nt: TGCGCCAGCAGAAAACAGGGGACTAATGAAAAACTGTTTTTT
cdr3_aa: CASRKQGTNEKLFF
d_call: TRBD1
j_call: TRBJ1-4
v_call: TRBV23-1
clone_size: few

cdr3_nt: TGCGCCAGCAGCCCATTCCGGGGGGGGGAAGGTCAGCCCCAGCATTTT
cdr3_aa: CASSPFRGGEGQPQHF
d_call: -
j_call: TRBJ1-5
v_call: TRBV4-1
clone_size: -

cdr3_nt: TGTGCCAGCTCACCAGGGCTAGGCGACACTGAAGCTTTCTTT
cdr3_aa: CASSPGLGDTEAFF
d_call: -
j_call: TRBJ1-1
v_call: TRBV18
clone_size: -

cdr3_nt: TGTGCCAGCAGCTTAGTTGGCAGGGCGAGCTCCTACAATGAGCAGTTCTTC
cdr3_aa: CASSLVGRASSYNEQFF
d_call: -
j_call: TRBJ2-1
v_call: TRBV7-6
clone_size: -

cdr3_nt: TGCGCCAGCAGTTCCGGACAGGGGGAATGGAACACCATATATTTT
cdr3_aa: CASSSGQGEWNTIYF
d_call: TRBD1
j_call: TRBJ1-3
v_call: TRBV4-1
clone_size: -

cdr3_nt: TGTGCCAGCAGCTTCGACGGGGACTATGGCTACACCTTC
cdr3_aa: CASSFDGDYGYTF
d_call: -
j_call: TRBJ1-2
v_call: TRBV5-4
clone_size: -

cdr3_nt: TGTGCCAGCAGCCTAGCCGGGACTAGCGGGGTGACAGATACGCAGTATTTT
cdr3_aa: CASSLAGTSGVTDTQYF
d_call: TRBD2
j_call: TRBJ2-3
v_call: TRBV27
clone_size: few

cdr3_nt: TGTGCCAGCAGTGAAGATTCGACTAATGAAAAACTGTTTTTT
cdr3_aa: CASSEDSTNEKLFF
d_call: -
j_call: TRBJ1-4
v_call: TRBV25-1
clone_size: -

cdr3_nt: TGTGCCAGCAGTTTACAGGGACCTACCTACGAGCAGTACTTC
cdr3_aa: CASSLQGPTYEQYF
d_call: -
j_call: TRBJ2-7
v_call: TRBV28
clone_size: few